This TCR beta chain was identified during a study of patients and donors after allogeneic stem cell transplantation. Trimming removed 4 bases at V and 0 bases at J, with 11 bases between. The CDR3 length is 16 residues. Per the germline V gene, CDR1 is SGDLS and CDR2 is YYNGEE. Each CDR3 protein is one row after TCRdb ran MiXCR on the RT-PCR reads. The sample has roughly 200,000 distinct CDR3 sequences; 35% to 45% are singletons. The sequenced sample was blood, either unsorted or a sorted T cell fraction (not recorded which). This receptor was obtained from a human donor who was either an allogeneic HSCT recipient or a stem cell or donor lymphocyte infusion donor (not recorded which). It is not recorded whose cells these are; they may come from a transplant donor. The chain employs TRBV9 and TRBJ1-6; D not resolved. The CDR3 sequence: CASSPGGSSYNSPLHF. CDR3 DNA sequence: TGTGCCAGCAGCCCCGGTGGGAGCTCCTATAATTCACCCCTCCACTTT.